This T cell receptor (beta chain) emerged from a study of shared clonotypes between healthy human individuals (TCRdb year 2020). Turning to the overall study: The cohort comprised two women and a few men aged 18 to 49 years. Per donor, leukapheresis produced somewhere between about 0.9 and 10 billion PBMCs. Blood TCR repertoires of roughly five healthy adults were deeply sequenced to estimate repertoire size and the extent of clonotype sharing between individuals. For each donor, CD4 naive and CD4 memory were each given three plates, CD8 naive was given two plates, and CD8 memory was given one plate. Different laboratories and diverse techniques were used to prepare libraries and sequence TCR repertoires, to increase sequencing depth and limit assay-specific biases. Findings and caveats that apply to the study as a whole: Estimated clonotype richness was generally larger for naive than for memory subsets. The small number of donors limited the genetic and exposure-history diversity represented. Clonotypes shared by all four sorted-subset donors showed higher generation probabilities than non-shared clonotypes. Incomplete sequencing was indicated by rarefaction of sorted-subset datasets, despite the large sequencing depth. Only blood was sampled, and tissue TCR repertoires likely differ from those in blood. Based on pairwise subsampling, the degree of clonotype sharing among donors was expected to be affected by sequencing depth. Sharing across a few donors was observed for 5% to 6.5% of naive CD4, under 4% of naive CD8, 2% to 2.5% of memory CD4, and around 0.42% of memory CD8 clonotypes.

The donors were healthy, HIV-negative adults with no recently reported acute infections or vaccinations. All donors were Caucasian adults living in Nashville, Tennessee, USA. CD4+ T cells were enriched by magnetic negative selection; naive cells were then positively selected on CD45RA, and the negative fraction formed the memory subset. After blood collection by leukapheresis, PBMCs were isolated using Ficoll-Histopaque density gradient centrifugation and then cryopreserved in the vapor phase of liquid nitrogen. Purity and quantity of every magnetically sorted T cell population were checked by analytical flow cytometry. Genomic DNA was isolated from each sorted fraction and quantified by UV absorbance on a Nanodrop 2000c. Using the deep immunoSEQ assay, multiplex PCR amplified TCR CDR3 regions from genomic DNA. Extracted genomic DNA from each cell subset was spread evenly across all wells of several immunoSEQ 96-well plates, with each plate serving as a replicate. For sorted subsets, about 200 ng genomic DNA, equal to tens of thousands of T cell genomes, was loaded into each replicate PCR. Purified libraries were measured with a Qubit 3.0 fluorometer, size-checked on a Bioanalyzer 2100, and measured again with the KAPA Library Quantification kit. Every immunoSEQ 96-well plate was sequenced on a dedicated single-read 150-cycle Illumina NextSeq 550 flow cell. Concerning the study's data processing: Because the immunoSEQ output held only junctional sequences and lacked quality scores, the filtering could not match the filtering applied to full-length reads. To assign V/J genes and CDR3, sequences were annotated using PyIR, a Python wrapper for IgBLAST v1.9, with IMGT germline references. Reads were filtered out if the reads had weak V/J assignments (E-value above 1e-6), no CDR3, stop codons, out-of-frame junctions, or ambiguous translated residues. V3J clonotypes were defined as sequences sharing an identical inferred V gene, J gene, and CDR3 amino acid sequence. To compute the percentage overlap between repertoires, the number of shared unique clonotypes was divided by the size of the smaller repertoire. RTK rarefaction, the Chao1 estimator, and Recon v2.1 estimates of unobserved clonotypes were used to assess repertoire richness. Generation probabilities were computed with OLGA for all TCRbeta clonotypes obtained by the gDNA method from four donors. The clones in this table, taken by TCRdb from immuneACCESS, are in-frame only. Not every clone is retained; where verified, under half of the shortfall comes from an unresolved V gene, and the cause of the rest is unknown. From that table come the V and J calls and clone size; the DNA was used to work out D and trimming. The sample records 400,000 to 600,000 clones, roughly 95% of which are singletons. The ten largest clones capture about 0.067% of the sample.

V lost 6 bases and J lost 6 bases; the stretch between them is 18 bases long. The cysteine opens and the phenylalanine closes a CDR3 of 14 amino acids. The read is trimmed to its CDR3 DNA, 42 bases read in frame from base 1. CDR1 and CDR2 (MNHNY, SVGAGI) derive from the germline V gene (reference sequence). Details on this clone: Its cognate antigen has yet to be identified. The record has no base qualities; no much larger clone is one base away.

The sequence joins TRBV6-6 to TRBJ2-7, with the D assignment possibly TRBD1 or TRBD2, given 5 matching bases for each. This sequence originates from a woman in her 30s in good health. Sequenced sample: naive CD4+ T cells sorted from blood. The sample's cell subset or site label is to be understood as: CD45RA+ positively selected. The base sequence is TGTGCCAGCAGCCGCTACGGGGCTGTATCCGAGCAGTACTTC. Translated, it gives CASSRYGAVSEQYF.